These 16 T cell receptor beta chains were sequenced from one sample in a study of control samples from healthy donors and cancer patients (dated by TCRdb to 2019 to 2021). Libraries were built with the immunoSEQ multiplex PCR assay. TCRdb limited this immuneACCESS table to in-frame rearrangements with V and J called. A share of clones is missing; checked studies link under half to unresolved V genes, and the rest is unexplained. A total of 75,000 to 90,000 clones appear in this sample, about nine tenths of them only once. Of the sample, roughly 6.7% is held by the ten largest clones. The specimen sequenced was blood. The receptor set was obtained from a man aged 45-65 years in good health.

This clone was picked up a small number of times. The chain has TRBV2 and TRBJ2-7; no firm D call. Trimming removed 4 bases from V and 4 bases from J, with 14 bases in between. This CDR3 is 14 amino acids long. Germline values: CDR1 SNHLY, CDR2 FYNNEI. CDR3 region: CASSVSTATYEQYF. Here the CDR3 DNA reads TGTGCCAGCAGTGTTAGTACAGCCACGTACGAGCAGTACTTC.

The CDR3 sequence: CASSLSSQGTDTQYF. CDR3 in DNA: TGTGCCAGCAGCTTAAGTTCGCAGGGCACAGATACGCAGTATTTT. The chain uses TRBV7-8 and TRBJ2-3; no firm D call. The CDR3 totals 15 residues. V was shortened by 2 bases and J by 1 base, with 10 bases between the two germline ends. Germline V gives CDR1 SGHVS, CDR2 FQNEAQ. Drawing the rest from reference TRBV7-8 and TRBJ2-3, the complete variable domain is GAGVSQSPRYKVAKRGQDVALRCDPISGHVSLFWYQQALGQGPEFLTYFQNEAQLDKSGLPSDRFFAERPEGSVSTLKIQRTQQEDSAVYLCASSLSSQGTDTQYFGPGTRLTVL.

The J gene is TRBJ1-6, the V gene TRBV6-5; D is possibly TRBD1 (5 bases). From germline, CDR1 is MNHEY and CDR2 SVGAGI. CDR3 length: 16 amino acids. Trimming took 2 bases from V and 7 from J, leaving 15 bases between them. The CDR3 bases are TGTGCCAGCAGTTACCGAAGCCAGGGTGGGAATTCACCCCTCCACTTT. It translates to CASSYRSQGGNSPLHF.

The chain joins TRBV2 to TRBJ2-7; D unresolved. V lost 2 bases to trimming and J lost 7 bases, with 18 bases between them. The CDR3 totals 15 residues. Germline CDR1 and CDR2: SNHLY and FYNNEI. The CDR3 loop is CASSEQASATREQYF. The CDR3 DNA reads as TGTGCCAGCAGTGAACAGGCCTCCGCTACGAGGGAGCAGTACTTC.

The J gene is TRBJ2-7, the V gene TRBV29-1; 9 nucleotides line up with TRBD1. The CDR3 sequence is 12 residues long. CDR1 and CDR2 from the germline V gene are SQVTM and ANQGSEA. The V segment lost 5 bases and the J segment 5 bases; nucleotides outside the gene matches: 4. The CDR3, as DNA: TGCAGCGTTTCCGGGACAGGGCACGAGCAGTACTTC. Protein: CSVSGTGHEQYF.

DNA for the CDR3: TGTGCCAGCAGCTTAGTTGGCAGGGCGGGCACTGAAGCTTTCTTT. Its protein is CASSLVGRAGTEAFF. The chain carries TRBV7-2 and TRBJ1-1; D is possibly TRBD1 (5 bases). The V gene's germline CDR1 is SGHTA and CDR2 FQGNSA. The CDR3 runs 15 residues. V dropped 1 base and J dropped 4 bases, with 13 bases sitting between them.

The J gene is TRBJ1-1, the V gene TRBV12-3 or TRBV12-4; D might be TRBD1 (6 bases). This CDR3 contains 13 residues. V shed 8 bases and J shed 4 bases, with 14 bases lying between them. This CDR3 reads CASGPTGSTEAFF. The CDR3 bases are TGTGCCAGCGGCCCGACAGGTTCCACTGAAGCTTTCTTT.

CDR3 in amino acids: CASSLYSQETQYF. CDR3 in DNA: TGTGCCAGCAGCTTATACTCACAAGAGACCCAGTACTTC. The rearrangement uses TRBV7-6 and TRBJ2-5; D is unresolved. Between the trimmed V and J ends, which lost 2 bases and 2 bases, there was a span of 6 bases. The CDR3 totals 13 residues. Germline V gives CDR1 SGHVS, CDR2 FNYEAQ.

This clone has only a few counts. This rearrangement joins TRBV2 to TRBJ1-1; D unresolved. V lost 6 bases and J 1 base, leaving 3 bases between the germline ends. The germline gives CDR1 SNHLY, CDR2 FYNNEI. The CDR3 runs to 11 residues. In nucleotides, the CDR3 is TGTGCCAGCAGGGCGAACACTGAAGCTTTCTTT. Its protein is CASRANTEAFF.

This clone came up a few times. The sample carries other DNA sequences with the same CDR3. This chain links TRBV6-5 with TRBJ2-1; unclear D gene. Germline lookup yields CDR1 MNHEY and CDR2 SVGAGI. The V end lost 6 bases, the J end lost 5 bases, and 5 bases lay between the germline ends. CDR3 length: 11 residues. For the CDR3, the DNA is TGTGCCAGCAGCCGGGACAATGAGCAGTTCTTC. It yields the protein CASSRDNEQFF.

The rearrangement uses TRBV15 and TRBJ1-5; D is perhaps TRBD1 (6 bases). The CDR3 loop spans 16 amino acids. The germline V and J ends were trimmed by 5 bases and 2 bases, with 16 bases remaining between them. From germline, CDR1 is LNHNV and CDR2 YYDKDF (reference sequence). The CDR3 protein is CATSRGGAAGNQPQHF. CDR3 DNA sequence: TGTGCCACCAGCCGAGGGGGGGCGGCGGGCAATCAGCCCCAGCATTTT.

This chain uses TRBV2 with TRBJ2-7; 10 bases match TRBD1. The CDR3 consists of 15 residues. Germline loops: CDR1 SNHLY, CDR2 FYNNEI. With V trimmed by 7 bases and J by 5 bases, 11 bases remained unmatched. This chain's CDR3 is CASTSSGQGINEQYF. The DNA of the CDR3 is TGTGCCAGCACCAGTTCGGGACAGGGGATCAACGAGCAGTACTTC.

J is TRBJ2-7 and V is TRBV6-6; D not resolved. Trimming pared 6 bases from V and 1 base from J, leaving 4 bases between. There are 11 residues in the CDR3. Germline V gives CDR1 MNHNY, CDR2 SVGAGI (reference sequence). The CDR3 DNA reads as TGTGCCAGCAGACTTTCCTACGAGCAGTACTTC. Residues: CASRLSYEQYF.

This chain links TRBV10-2 with TRBJ1-2, with D unclear. Trimming cost V 0 bases and J 4 bases, with 9 bases left between them. CDR1 is WSHSY and CDR2 is SAAADI in the germline V gene. The CDR3 runs to 14 residues. In DNA, the CDR3 is TGCGCCAGCAGTGAGTCTTTGGGGAGCTATGGCTACACCTTC. Translated: CASSESLGSYGYTF.

V gene TRBV5-4 combines with J gene TRBJ2-5; possibly TRBD1 or TRBD2 for D (5 bases each). The CDR3 has 13 residues. Trimming left V 0 bases short and J 2 bases short, with 5 bases between. Germline V gene lookup returns CDR1 SGHNT and CDR2 YYREEE (reference sequence). The CDR3 sequence is CASSLGGQETQYF. CDR3 nucleotides: TGTGCCAGCAGCTTGGGGGGGCAAGAGACCCAGTACTTC.

DNA of the CDR3: TGTGCCAGCAGCTTAGGTATTCGGGGTTGGGTCACTGAAGCTTTCTTT. It encodes CASSLGIRGWVTEAFF. The chain recombines TRBV7-2 with TRBJ1-1; no clear D gene. The CDR3 consists of 16 residues. Germline V lookup: CDR1 SGHTA, CDR2 FQGNSA. Trimming stripped 1 base from V and 4 bases from J, with 16 bases between.